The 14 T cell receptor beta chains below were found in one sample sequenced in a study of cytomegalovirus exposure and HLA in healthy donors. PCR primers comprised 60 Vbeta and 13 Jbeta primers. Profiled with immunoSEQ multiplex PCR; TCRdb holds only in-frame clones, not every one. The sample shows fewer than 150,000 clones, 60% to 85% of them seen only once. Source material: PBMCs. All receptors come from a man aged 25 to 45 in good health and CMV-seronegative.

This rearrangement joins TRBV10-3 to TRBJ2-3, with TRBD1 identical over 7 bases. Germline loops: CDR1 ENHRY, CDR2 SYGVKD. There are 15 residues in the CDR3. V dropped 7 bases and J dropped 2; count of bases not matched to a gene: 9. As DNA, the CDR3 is TGTGCCATCACCTCGGACAGGTCCTTCACAGATACGCAGTATTTT. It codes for CAITSDRSFTDTQYF.

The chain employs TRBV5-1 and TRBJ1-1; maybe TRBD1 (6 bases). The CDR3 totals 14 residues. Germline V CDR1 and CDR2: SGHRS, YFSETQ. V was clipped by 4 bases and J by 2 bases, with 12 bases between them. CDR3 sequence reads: CASSQGTFNTEAFF. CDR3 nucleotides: TGCGCCAGCAGCCAAGGGACATTTAACACTGAAGCTTTCTTT.

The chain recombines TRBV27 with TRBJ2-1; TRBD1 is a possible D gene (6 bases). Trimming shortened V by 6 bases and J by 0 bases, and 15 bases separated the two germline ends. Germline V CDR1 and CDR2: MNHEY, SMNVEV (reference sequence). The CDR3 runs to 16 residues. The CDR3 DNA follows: TGTGCCAGCAGAGAACCGAGGGGGAGCTCCTACAATGAGCAGTTCTTC. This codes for CASREPRGSSYNEQFF.

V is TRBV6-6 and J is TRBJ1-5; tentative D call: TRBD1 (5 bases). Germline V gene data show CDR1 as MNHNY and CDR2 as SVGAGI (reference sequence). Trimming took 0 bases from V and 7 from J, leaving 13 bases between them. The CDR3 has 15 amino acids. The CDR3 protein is CASSYSPGSGQPQHF. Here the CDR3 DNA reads TGTGCCAGCAGTTACTCCCCAGGGTCAGGGCAGCCCCAGCATTTT.

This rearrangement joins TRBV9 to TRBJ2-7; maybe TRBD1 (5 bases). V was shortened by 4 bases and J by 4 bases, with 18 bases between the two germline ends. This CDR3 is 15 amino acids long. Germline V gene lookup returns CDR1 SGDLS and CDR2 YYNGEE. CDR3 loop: CASSPPRARSYEQYF. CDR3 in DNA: TGTGCCAGCAGCCCCCCCAGGGCCCGATCTTACGAGCAGTACTTC. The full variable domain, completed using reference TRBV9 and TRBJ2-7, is DSGVTQTPKHLITATGQRVTLRCSPRSGDLSVYWYQQSLDQGLQFLIQYYNGEERAKGNILERFSAQQFPDLHSELNLSSLELGDSALYFCASSPPRARSYEQYFGPGTRLTVT.

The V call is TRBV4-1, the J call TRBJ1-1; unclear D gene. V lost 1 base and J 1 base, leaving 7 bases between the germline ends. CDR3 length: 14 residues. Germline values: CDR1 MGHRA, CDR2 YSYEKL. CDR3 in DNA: TGCGCCAGCAGCCAAGGTGGGAGGAACACTGAAGCTTTCTTT. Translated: CASSQGGRNTEAFF.

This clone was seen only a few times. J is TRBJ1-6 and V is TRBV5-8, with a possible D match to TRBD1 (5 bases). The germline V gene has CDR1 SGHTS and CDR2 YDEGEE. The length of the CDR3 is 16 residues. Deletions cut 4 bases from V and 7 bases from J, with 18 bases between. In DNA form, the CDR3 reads TGTGCCAGCAGCCTCGGCAGGGCTTTAGGCAATTCACCCCTCCACTTT. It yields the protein CASSLGRALGNSPLHF.

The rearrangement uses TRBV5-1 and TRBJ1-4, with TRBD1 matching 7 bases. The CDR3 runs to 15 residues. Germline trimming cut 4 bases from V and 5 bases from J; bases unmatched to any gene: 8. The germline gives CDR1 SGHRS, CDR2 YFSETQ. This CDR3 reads CASSGGTAVNEKLFF. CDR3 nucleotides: TGCGCCAGCAGCGGGGGGACAGCTGTAAATGAAAAACTGTTTTTT.

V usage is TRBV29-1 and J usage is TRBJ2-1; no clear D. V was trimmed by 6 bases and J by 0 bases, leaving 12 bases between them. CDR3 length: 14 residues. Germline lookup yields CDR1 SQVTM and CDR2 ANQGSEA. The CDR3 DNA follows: TGCAGCGTACGAACACAGATCTCCTACAATGAGCAGTTCTTC. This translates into CSVRTQISYNEQFF.

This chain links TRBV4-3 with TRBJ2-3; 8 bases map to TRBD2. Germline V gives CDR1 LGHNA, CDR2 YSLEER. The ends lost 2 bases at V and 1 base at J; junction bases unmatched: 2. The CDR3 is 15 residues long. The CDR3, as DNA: TGCGCCAGCAGCCAATTGACTAGCGGCACAGATACGCAGTATTTT. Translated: CASSQLTSGTDTQYF.

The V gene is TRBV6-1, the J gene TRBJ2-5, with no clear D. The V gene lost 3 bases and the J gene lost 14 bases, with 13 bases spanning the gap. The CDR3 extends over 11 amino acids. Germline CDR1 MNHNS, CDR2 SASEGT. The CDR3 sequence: CASSDLIVSYF. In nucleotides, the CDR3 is TGTGCCAGCAGTGACCTAATAGTCTCTTACTTC.

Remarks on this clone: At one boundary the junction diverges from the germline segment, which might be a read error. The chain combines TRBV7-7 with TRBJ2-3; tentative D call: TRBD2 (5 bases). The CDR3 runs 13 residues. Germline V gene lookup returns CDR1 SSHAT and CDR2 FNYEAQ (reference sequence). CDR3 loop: CASSFEGLDTQYF. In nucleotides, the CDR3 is TGTGCTAGCAGCTTTGAGGGCTTGGATACGCAGTATTTT.

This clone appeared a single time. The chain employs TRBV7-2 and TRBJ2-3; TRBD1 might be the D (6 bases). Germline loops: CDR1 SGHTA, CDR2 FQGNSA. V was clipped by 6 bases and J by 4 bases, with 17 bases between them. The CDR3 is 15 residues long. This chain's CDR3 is CASSKQGNGADTQYF. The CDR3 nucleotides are TGTGCCAGCAGTAAACAGGGTAATGGCGCAGATACGCAGTATTTT.

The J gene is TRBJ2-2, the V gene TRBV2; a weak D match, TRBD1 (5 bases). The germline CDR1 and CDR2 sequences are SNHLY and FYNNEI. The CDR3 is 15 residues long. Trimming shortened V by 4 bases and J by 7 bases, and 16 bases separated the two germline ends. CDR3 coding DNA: TGTGCCAGCAGTGGACAGCCTCAACGTGGCGGGGAGCTGTTTTTT. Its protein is CASSGQPQRGGELFF.